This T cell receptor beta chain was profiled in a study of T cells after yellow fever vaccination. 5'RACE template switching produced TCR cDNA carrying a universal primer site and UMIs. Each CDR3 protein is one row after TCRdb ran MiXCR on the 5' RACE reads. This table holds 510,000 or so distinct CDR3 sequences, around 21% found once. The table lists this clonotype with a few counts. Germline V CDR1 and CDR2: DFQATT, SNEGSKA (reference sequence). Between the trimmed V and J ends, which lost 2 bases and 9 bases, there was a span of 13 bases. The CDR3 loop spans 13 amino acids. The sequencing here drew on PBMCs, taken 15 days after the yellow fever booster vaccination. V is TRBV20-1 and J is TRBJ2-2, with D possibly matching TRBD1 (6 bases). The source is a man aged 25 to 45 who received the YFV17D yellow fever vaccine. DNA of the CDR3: TGCAGTGCTAGATCCCAAGGGGACAGGGAGCTGTTTTTT. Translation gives CSARSQGDRELFF.